This entry is about one T cell receptor beta chain. What it binds is unknown. Separate alpha and beta amplification began at the second PCR step. Four subsets defined by CD45RA and CD27 were sorted after CD3, CD4, CD8 and live/dead staining. The data originate from a study of naive and memory T cell subsets. Overall study results and limits: Over 90% of naive TCR sequences appeared only once, unlike memory subsets. Especially in CD8 cells, naive repertoires contained a few larger clonotypes, possibly CD45RA-re-expressing memory cells.

The beta constant-region primer was an equimolar mix of two oligonucleotides covering TRBC1 and TRBC2. The ligated cDNA underwent four PCR rounds using SP2 and nested alpha and beta constant-region primers. Ligation attached a single-stranded oligonucleotide with a 12-nucleotide UMI and the SP2 primer to the cDNA 3' end. TCRdb called the UMI-ligation and nested PCR reads again in MiXCR, with one record for every CDR3 protein. This sample has under 150,000 distinct CDR3 sequences; 15% to 20% occur once, and the top ten carry around 0.63%. Sample: naive CD8+ T cells from blood. The receptor's source is a human donor in good health.

The CDR3 DNA sequence: TGTGCCAGCAGAAATCCCCCCCAAACCGGGACTATTTTTTTGGAGCAGTTCTTC. Translating it yields CASRNPPQTGTIFLEQFF. The chain couples TRBV28 to TRBJ2-1; 7 bases agree with TRBD2. This CDR3 has 18 amino acids. V shed 6 bases, J shed 10 bases, and the junction held 24 bases outside the gene matches. From germline, CDR1 is MDHEN and CDR2 SYDVKM.